The T cell receptor beta chain described here comes from a study of technical replicates of blood from a few donors. Profiling relied on immunoSEQ multiplex PCR, and the TCRdb table lists in-frame clones only, not all of them. The sample comprises 60,000 to 90,000 clones, approximately 96% of which are singletons, and roughly 0.3% rests with the top ten. CDR3 size: 18 residues. Germline V gene lookup returns CDR1 SGHNT and CDR2 YENEEA. The junction had 14 bases not matched to a gene; V was cut back by 2 bases and J by 3 bases. The clonotype comes from a human donor in good health. The chain couples TRBV11-3 to TRBJ1-2, with TRBD1 identical over 8 bases. The sequencing sample was made of T cells isolated from PBMCs. In nucleotides, the CDR3 is TGTGCCAGCAGCTTATTATCCGTGGGACAGGAGTTCCACTATGGCTACACCTTC. Its protein product is CASSLLSVGQEFHYGYTF.